Only a few counts were recorded for the clone carrying this TCR beta chain. No antigen is known for it. This sample is drawn from a study of blood T cells in healthy people across ages. A J-beta primer mix and a sample-barcoded 5' primer were used in a second PCR of about 6 to 12 cycles. A minimum of 3 million CDR3-containing paired-end reads was obtained for each sample. TCRdb reanalysed the 5' RACE reads using MiXCR and keeps one entry per CDR3 protein. The sample consists of around 1.5 million distinct CDR3 sequences, roughly 30% of them appearing once. Investigators took around 10 milliliters of peripheral blood from every donor. Study-level results: A strong correlation was seen between TCR beta diversity and naive T cell percentage. Versus aged donors, long-lived donors had higher diversity and more naive CD4+ cells.

The sample comprised blood. The receptor's source is a woman under 40 in good health.

Here the CDR3 DNA reads TGTGCCAGCAGCTTAGCTAGGTTCGGAGGCGAGCAGTACTTC. It codes for CASSLARFGGEQYF. The chain links TRBV7-2 to TRBJ2-7; perhaps TRBD2 as D (5 bases). Germline lookup yields CDR1 SGHTA and CDR2 FQGNSA. The CDR3 covers 14 residues. Between the trimmed V and J ends, which lost 0 bases and 6 bases, there was a span of 12 bases.